The subject of this entry is one T cell receptor (beta chain). Antigen: not known. These data are taken from a study of CD8+CD57+ T cells in acquired aplastic anemia. Whole-study results and caveats: The study identified 25 to 30 CD8+ CDR3 sequences shared by patients and controls.

There are 14 residues in the CDR3. Per the germline V gene, CDR1 is DFQATT and CDR2 is SNEGSKA (reference sequence). Trimming took off 1 base at V and 1 base at J, with 11 bases between the two ends. Profiling that covered TCR beta VDJ and CDR3 relied on genomic DNA as its template. TCRdb fed the reads into MiXCR, producing one record per CDR3 protein. The sample records some 190,000 distinct CDR3 sequences, roughly half being singletons. Sequenced: sorted CD4+, CD8+, or CD8+CD57+ T cells (not recorded which) from PBMCs. The receptor was isolated from a human donor in good health. The chain recombines TRBV20-1 with TRBJ2-7; possibly TRBD2 for D (5 bases). CDR3 DNA: TGCAGTGCTAGAGTGGGTAGCGCGTCCTACGAGCAGTACGTC. Its protein is CSARVGSASYEQYV.